This T cell receptor (beta chain) was sequenced for a study of T cells in Graves' hyperthyroidism and ophthalmopathy. As to this clonotype: Its target is unknown.

Per germline, CDR1 DFQATT and CDR2 SNEGSKA (reference sequence). There are 17 residues in the CDR3. V lost 1 base to trimming and J lost 0 bases, with 17 bases between them. Using RNA transcripts as the source, TCR beta CDR3 regions were amplified. Carried out on the TCR CDR3, a first-round RT-PCR used the HTBI primer set. MiXCR, run by TCRdb on the multiplex PCR reads, gives a single entry per CDR3 protein. The repertoire holds about 350,000 distinct CDR3 sequences, approximately 18% seen once, with around a third in the top ten. Uncontrolled infections, other autoimmune diseases, pregnancy or lactation led to exclusion of patients. Ahead of any ophthalmopathy symptoms, the blood sample was obtained at the first diagnosis of hyperthyroidism. PBMCs were derived from 7.5 to 10 ml fresh peripheral blood. Study observations and caveats: Blood shared most expanded thyroid clonotypes above 0.001.

This receptor was taken from a woman aged 30 to 39 with Graves' hyperthyroidism that later progressed to Graves' ophthalmopathy. The chain employs TRBV20-1 and TRBJ2-3; maybe TRBD2 (5 bases). Source material: blood. CDR3 sequence (DNA): TGCAGTGCTAGAGCCGTCCGAGCGAGAGGGAGCACAGATACGCAGTATTTT. Translation gives CSARAVRARGSTDTQYF.